One and the same sample provided the 20 T cell receptor beta chains below, sequenced in a study of blood T cell repertoires in COVID-19. TCRdb keeps only in-frame clones here, not all; method: immunoSEQ multiplex PCR. The sample records roughly 130,000 clones, more than 75% being singletons. Specimen: peripheral blood. These receptors were obtained from a man between 60 and 75 years old with COVID-19, enrolled during active disease.

V usage is TRBV11-3 and J usage is TRBJ1-1; TRBD1 aligns across 7 bases. With V trimmed by 5 bases and J by 10 bases, 10 bases remained unmatched. Germline values: CDR1 SGHNT, CDR2 YENEEA. This CDR3 has 13 amino acids. In nucleotides, the CDR3 is TGTGCCAGCAGCCCTACCGACAGGGATAGAGCTTTCTTT. Its translation: CASSPTDRDRAFF.

The chain links TRBV7-3 to TRBJ2-3, with 7 bases matching TRBD2. The CDR3 is made up of 15 amino acids. The V and J ends lost 2 bases and 0 bases, in that order; junction bases with no gene match: 2. Germline V gene sequence: CDR1 SGHTA, CDR2 FQGTGA. The CDR3 sequence: CASSLLAVSTDTQYF. The CDR3, as DNA: TGTGCCAGCAGCTTACTAGCGGTTAGCACAGATACGCAGTATTTT.

The rearrangement joins TRBV24-1 to TRBJ2-3; 10 bases align to TRBD1. There are 13 residues in the CDR3. CDR1 is KGHDR and CDR2 is SFDVKD in the germline V gene. V trimming: 3 bases; J trimming: 11 bases; junction bases outside the gene matches: 4. The CDR3 loop is CATSDQDRGEQYF. CDR3 nucleotide sequence: TGTGCCACCAGTGATCAGGACAGGGGGGAGCAGTATTTT.

The chain carries TRBV4-1 and TRBJ2-7; D perhaps matches TRBD2 (6 bases). CDR1 and CDR2 (germline): MGHRA, YSYEKL. V lost 5 bases and J lost 7, with 18 bases in between. This CDR3 has 14 residues. The CDR3 spells CASSTGTPGREQYF. In DNA form, the CDR3 reads TGCGCCAGCAGCACCGGGACGCCTGGGAGGGAGCAGTACTTC.

This chain connects TRBV28 to TRBJ2-1, with D perhaps matching TRBD2 (6 bases). V was cut by 6 bases and J by 4 bases, with 19 bases left in between. Germline CDR1 reads MDHEN; CDR2 reads SYDVKM. The CDR3 spans 16 residues. The CDR3, as DNA: TGTGCCAGCAGCCTAGGGCGGGGATGGCGTTACAATGAGCAGTTCTTC. Translated: CASSLGRGWRYNEQFF.

The gene calls are TRBV2 and TRBJ2-3, with TRBD2 matching 16 bases. This CDR3 comprises 19 residues. The V segment lost 7 bases and the J segment 2 bases; nucleotides outside the gene matches: 12. CDR1 is SNHLY, CDR2 FYNNEI, per germline. Here the CDR3 DNA reads TGTGCCAGCATAGGGACTAGCGGGAGGGCCCTGTGGCCCACAGATACGCAGTATTTT. It encodes CASIGTSGRALWPTDTQYF.

This clone was observed many times. The chain recombines TRBV5-4 with TRBJ1-1; D call uncertain. V lost 4 bases to trimming and J lost 1 base, with 14 bases between them. Germline CDR1 SGHNT, CDR2 YYREEE (reference sequence). CDR3 length: 15 residues. CDR3: CASSPPFPGNTEAFF. Here the CDR3 DNA reads TGTGCCAGCAGCCCTCCTTTCCCCGGGAACACTGAAGCTTTCTTT.

CDR3 nucleotides: TGCGCCAGCAGCTTGGACGCTCCCCCGGGACTAGCGGTGGGTATGCCCACCTACGAGCAGTACTTC. Translating gives CASSLDAPPGLAVGMPTYEQYF. This chain uses TRBV5-1 with TRBJ2-7; 11 bases fit TRBD2. The CDR3 has 22 amino acids. Germline CDR1 SGHRS, CDR2 YFSETQ. Trimming removed 0 bases from V and 2 bases from J; junction bases left unmatched: 22.

This rearrangement joins TRBV10-3 to TRBJ1-2; perhaps TRBD1 as D (5 bases). Trimming left V 5 bases short and J 8 bases short, with 15 bases between. The CDR3 is 13 residues long. CDR1 is ENHRY and CDR2 is SYGVKD in the germline V gene. The CDR3 DNA follows: TGTGCCATCAGTCCTGGGGACTCTCGGGGCTACACCTTC. Its translation is CAISPGDSRGYTF.

As to this clone: This specimen includes other DNA sequences encoding the same CDR3. The J gene is TRBJ1-4, the V gene TRBV6-6; 7 bases fit TRBD1. CDR3 size: 14 residues. Losses at the gene ends were 6 bases for V and 4 bases for J; bases not matched to a gene: 5. Germline assignment: CDR1 MNHNY and CDR2 SVGAGI (reference sequence). The CDR3 sequence: CASSYRQGNEKLFF. CDR3 in DNA: TGTGCCAGCAGCTATCGACAGGGTAATGAAAAACTGTTTTTT.

The CDR3 DNA reads as TGTGCCATCAGTGACGGTACCGGGGAGCTGTTTTTT. It codes for CAISDGTGELFF. The chain couples TRBV10-3 to TRBJ2-2; D gene uncertain. Germline V lookup: CDR1 ENHRY, CDR2 SYGVKD. The CDR3 runs to 12 residues. With 3 bases removed from V and 5 bases from J, the gap between germline ends came to 4 bases.

V usage is TRBV19 and J usage is TRBJ2-2; a weak D match, TRBD1 (6 bases). CDR3 length equals 15 residues. The V gene lost 6 bases and the J gene lost 5 bases, with 16 bases spanning the gap. Germline lookup yields CDR1 LNHDA and CDR2 SQIVND (reference sequence). This CDR3 is CASSNRDGVTGELFF. The CDR3 region has the DNA TGTGCCAGTAGCAACAGGGACGGAGTTACCGGGGAGCTGTTTTTT.

The CDR3 region has the DNA TGTGCCAGCAGTTCCGCAACAGGGAGCCCCTACGAGCAGTACTTC. This sequence encodes CASSSATGSPYEQYF. The V gene is TRBV6-5, the J gene TRBJ2-7, with D maybe TRBD1 (6 bases). The CDR3 runs 15 residues. Per the germline V gene, CDR1 is MNHEY and CDR2 is SVGAGI. V lost 4 bases to trimming and J lost 2 bases, with 15 bases between them.

This rearrangement joins TRBV30 to TRBJ2-7; 7 bases are shared with TRBD1. CDR1 and CDR2 from the germline V gene are GTSNPN and SVGIG (reference sequence). CDR3 size: 15 residues. V trimming: 2 bases; J trimming: 0 bases; junction bases outside the gene matches: 7. CDR3 in DNA: TGTGCCTGGAGTTGGGGACAGTATAGCTCCTACGAGCAGTACTTC. Its translation: CAWSWGQYSSYEQYF.

This rearrangement joins TRBV7-9 to TRBJ2-5; TRBD1 agrees at 9 bases. Germline values: CDR1 SEHNR, CDR2 FQNEAQ (reference sequence). The CDR3 runs to 15 residues. Trimming at V came to 7 bases and at J to 4 bases, leaving 10 bases not matched to a gene. CDR3 residues: CASNTLDRGRETQYF. As DNA, the CDR3 is TGTGCCAGCAACACCCTGGACAGGGGCAGAGAGACCCAGTACTTC.

The CDR3: CATSDPQGDSYEQYF. The CDR3 region has the DNA TGTGCCACCAGTGATCCGCAAGGGGACTCCTACGAGCAGTACTTC. This rearrangement joins TRBV24-1 to TRBJ2-7, with D perhaps TRBD1 (5 bases). The CDR3 is made up of 15 amino acids. Trimming removed 3 bases at V and 0 bases at J, with 11 bases between. Germline V gene sequence: CDR1 KGHDR, CDR2 SFDVKD.

V usage is TRBV5-5 and J usage is TRBJ2-7; TRBD1 matches 12 bases. V shed 2 bases, J shed 6 bases, and the junction held 6 bases outside the gene matches. The CDR3 sequence is 15 residues long. CDR1 is SGHKS, CDR2 YYEKEE, per germline (reference sequence). CDR3 nucleotide sequence: TGTGCCAGCAGCTTTTCCGGGACAGGGGGCAGCGAGCAGTACTTC. Residues: CASSFSGTGGSEQYF.

This rearrangement joins TRBV3-1 (or the pseudogene TRBV3-2) to TRBJ1-1; tentative D call: TRBD1 (6 bases). V was trimmed by 1 base and J by 2 bases, leaving 14 bases between them. Per the germline V gene, CDR1 is LGHDT and CDR2 is YNNKEL (reference sequence). The CDR3 is 16 residues long. CDR3 sequence: CASSQGPRQVNTEAFF. The CDR3 DNA follows: TGTGCCAGCAGCCAAGGCCCGCGACAGGTCAACACTGAAGCTTTCTTT.

The rearrangement links TRBV30 to TRBJ1-2, with TRBD1 matching over 7 bases. Unmatched junction bases numbered 4, after V lost 0 bases and J lost 3 bases. The V gene's germline CDR1 is GTSNPN and CDR2 SVGIG (reference sequence). This CDR3 comprises 14 residues. CDR3: CAWSVRGGDYGYTF. CDR3 bases: TGTGCCTGGAGTGTAAGAGGGGGCGACTATGGCTACACCTTC.

The chain is built from TRBV19 and TRBJ2-1, with 12 bases fitting TRBD2. The CDR3 spans 15 residues. J was trimmed by 10 bases and V by 3 bases; bases with no gene match: 7. CDR1 and CDR2 (germline): LNHDA, SQIVND (reference sequence). Here the CDR3 reads CASSMRLAGGGEQFF. CDR3 DNA: TGTGCCAGTAGTATGAGGCTAGCGGGAGGGGGGGAGCAGTTCTTC. The full variable domain, rest sourced from reference TRBV19 and TRBJ2-1, is DGGITQSPKYLFRKEGQNVTLSCEQNLNHDAMYWYRQDPGQGLRLIYYSQIVNDFQKGDIAEGYSVSREKKESFPLTVTSAQKNPTAFYLCASSMRLAGGGEQFFGPGTRLTVL.